This note documents a single T cell receptor beta chain sequence. Its antigen is unknown. It has no much larger one-base neighbor in the sample; base qualities were not kept. Genomic DNA was extracted from sorted cells for sequencing of the TCRbeta CDR3 region. The immunoSEQ Assay was used for sequencing of TCRbeta CDR3 regions. In its TCRdb copy, this immuneACCESS table keeps in-frame sequences only and misses some clones. Where compared with another copy, unresolved V genes explain less than half of these, and the others have no known cause. In all, the sample holds tens of thousands of clones, and 83% of those were seen once. Of the sample, about 3.1% falls within the top ten clones. Measured from the cysteine to the phenylalanine, the CDR3 is 12 residues long. The read is trimmed to its CDR3 DNA, 36 bases read in frame from base 1. The germline V gene sets CDR1 to MDHEN and CDR2 to SYDVKM. V and J are truncated by 8 bases and 0 bases respectively, leaving an intervening sequence of 8 bases.

The sample belongs to a study of OX40 agonist ivuxolimab in advanced cancers. Regarding the study in general: Ivuxolimab was an agonistic, fully human IgG2 monoclonal antibody directed against OX40 (CD134), a costimulatory receptor. Patients were allowed to have had prior anti-PD-1, anti-PD-L1 or anti-CTLA-4 therapy, and 30% to 40% of the dose-escalation patients had previously received checkpoint inhibitors. Peripheral TCRbeta sequencing aimed to test whether ivuxolimab altered TCR sequence diversity and caused clonal T-cell expansion. The dose-escalation cohort was over 70% male with a mean age of about 58 years, ranging from roughly 23 to 90. Of the approximately 50 patients in dose escalation, 19 had hepatocellular carcinoma, roughly 15 had melanoma, 9 had renal cell carcinoma and 9 had head and neck cancer. The paper reports the monotherapy dose-escalation portion (N of about 52 patients) of the phase I ivuxolimab trial. Intravenous ivuxolimab was administered to patients every 2 weeks at six dose levels: 0.01, 0.1, 0.3, 1.5, 3 and 10 mg/kg. Partial responses occurred in three dose-escalation patients, of whom one had hepatocellular carcinoma and two had cutaneous melanoma. What the research found in general, with its limitations: In the 0.1-3.0 mg/kg groups, partial responders had among the lowest normalized peripheral clonal expansion, particularly in CD8+ T cells. At doses of 0.1 to 3.0 mg/kg, clonal expansion of both CD4+ and CD8+ T cells in blood was seen between baseline and week 6. Low levels of normalized T-cell clonal expansion were also seen in some nonresponding patients. After ivuxolimab, more expanded clones were found on average in CD8+ T cells than in CD4+ T cells. The antigen specificity of the peripheral T cells that underwent clonal expansion was not determined.

The trial excluded patients who had a history of autoimmune disease or who were on systemic immunosuppression. Peripheral blood for TCR sequencing was drawn from every dose cohort at baseline, at cycle 4 day 1 and at cycle 7 day 1. The samples were drawn from a first-in-human, open-label, multicenter phase I dose-escalation trial of ivuxolimab. Adults with locally advanced or metastatic melanoma, renal cell, hepatocellular, or head and neck squamous cell carcinoma were enrolled in the trial. Before TCR sequencing, CD4+ T cells and CD8+ T cells from peripheral blood were sorted into separate populations.

The source material was CD4+ or CD8+ T cells sorted from blood, sampled in a trial of the OX40 agonist ivuxolimab. The clonotype originates from an adult with an advanced solid tumor such as melanoma, head and neck, liver or kidney cancer. The chain was built from TRBV28 and TRBJ2-7; a confident D gene designation cannot be given. The bases are TGTGCCAGCGGGCAGAGCTCCTACGAGCAGTACTTC. Translated, this is CASGQSSYEQYF.